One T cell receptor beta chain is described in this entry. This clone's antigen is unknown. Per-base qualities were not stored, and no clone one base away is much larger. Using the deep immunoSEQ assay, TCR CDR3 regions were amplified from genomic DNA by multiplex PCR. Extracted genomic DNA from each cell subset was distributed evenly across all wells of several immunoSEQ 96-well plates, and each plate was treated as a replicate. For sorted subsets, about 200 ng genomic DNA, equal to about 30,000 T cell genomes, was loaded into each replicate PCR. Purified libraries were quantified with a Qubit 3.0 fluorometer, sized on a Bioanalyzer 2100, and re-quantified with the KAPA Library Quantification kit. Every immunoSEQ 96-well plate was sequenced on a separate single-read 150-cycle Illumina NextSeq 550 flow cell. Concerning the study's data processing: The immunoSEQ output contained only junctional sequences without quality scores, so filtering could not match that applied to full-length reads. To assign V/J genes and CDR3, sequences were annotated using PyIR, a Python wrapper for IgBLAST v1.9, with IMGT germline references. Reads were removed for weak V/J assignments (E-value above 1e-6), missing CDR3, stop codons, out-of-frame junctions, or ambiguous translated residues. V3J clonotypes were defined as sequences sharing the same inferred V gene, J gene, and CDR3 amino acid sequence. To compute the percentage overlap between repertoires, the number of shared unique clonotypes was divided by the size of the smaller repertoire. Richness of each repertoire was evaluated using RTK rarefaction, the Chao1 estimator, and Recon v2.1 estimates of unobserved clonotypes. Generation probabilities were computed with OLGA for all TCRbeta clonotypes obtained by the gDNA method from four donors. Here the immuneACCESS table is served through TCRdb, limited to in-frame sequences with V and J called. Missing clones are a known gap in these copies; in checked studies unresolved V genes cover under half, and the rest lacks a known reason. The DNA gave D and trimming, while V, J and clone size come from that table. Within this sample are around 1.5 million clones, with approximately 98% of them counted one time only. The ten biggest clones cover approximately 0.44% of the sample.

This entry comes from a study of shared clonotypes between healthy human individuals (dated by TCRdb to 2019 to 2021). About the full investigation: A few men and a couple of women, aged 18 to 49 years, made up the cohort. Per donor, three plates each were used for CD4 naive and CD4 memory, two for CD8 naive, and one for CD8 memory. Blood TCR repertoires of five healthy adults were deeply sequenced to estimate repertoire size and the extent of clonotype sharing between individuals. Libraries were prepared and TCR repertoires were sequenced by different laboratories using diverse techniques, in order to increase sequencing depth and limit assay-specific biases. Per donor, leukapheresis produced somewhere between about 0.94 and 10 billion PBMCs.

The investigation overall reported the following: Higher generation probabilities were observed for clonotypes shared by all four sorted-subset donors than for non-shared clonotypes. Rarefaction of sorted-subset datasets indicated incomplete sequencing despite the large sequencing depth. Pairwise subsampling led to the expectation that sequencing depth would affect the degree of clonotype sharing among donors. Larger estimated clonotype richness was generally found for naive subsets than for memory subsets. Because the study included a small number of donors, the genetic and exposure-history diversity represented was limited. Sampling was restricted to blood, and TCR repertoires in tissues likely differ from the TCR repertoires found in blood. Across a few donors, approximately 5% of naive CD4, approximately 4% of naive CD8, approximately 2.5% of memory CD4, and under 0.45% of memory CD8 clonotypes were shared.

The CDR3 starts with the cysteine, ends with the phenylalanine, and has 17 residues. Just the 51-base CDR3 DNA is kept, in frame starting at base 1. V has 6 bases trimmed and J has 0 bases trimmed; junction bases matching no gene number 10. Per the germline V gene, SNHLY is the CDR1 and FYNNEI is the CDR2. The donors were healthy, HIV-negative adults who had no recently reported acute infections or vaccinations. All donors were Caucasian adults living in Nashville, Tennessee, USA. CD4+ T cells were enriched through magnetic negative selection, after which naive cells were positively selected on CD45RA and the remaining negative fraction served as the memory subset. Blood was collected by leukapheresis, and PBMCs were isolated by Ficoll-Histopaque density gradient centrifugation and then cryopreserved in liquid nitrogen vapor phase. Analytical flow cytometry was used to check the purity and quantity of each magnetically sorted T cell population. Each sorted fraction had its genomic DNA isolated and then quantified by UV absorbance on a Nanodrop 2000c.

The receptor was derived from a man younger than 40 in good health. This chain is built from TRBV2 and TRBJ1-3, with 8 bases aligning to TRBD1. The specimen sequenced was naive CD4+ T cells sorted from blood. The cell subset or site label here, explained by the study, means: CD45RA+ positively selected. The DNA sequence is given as TGTGCCAGCAGCCGTATGGGGGACAGGTTCTCTGGAAACACCATATATTTT. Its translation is CASSRMGDRFSGNTIYF.